One sample yielded the 25 T cell receptor beta chains listed below, sequenced in a study of PD-L1 blockade in urothelial cancer. The sample's time point: pretreatment peripheral blood. Data came from immunoSEQ multiplex PCR; TCRdb stores just in-frame clones and leaves some out. The data hold 40,000 to 55,000 clones, with about 86% observed a single time. The sample here was PBMCs, taken around atezolizumab (anti-PD-L1) treatment. These receptors were taken from a man aged 55 to 70 with urothelial cancer.

This chain joins TRBV4-2 and TRBJ2-1; TRBD2 agrees at 13 bases. Germline-derived CDR1 and CDR2 are LGHNA and YNFKEQ. Unmatched junction bases numbered 15, after V lost 3 bases and J lost 4 bases. The CDR3 runs 20 residues. CDR3 DNA sequence: TGTGCCAGCAGCCACGTACTAGCGGGAGGGCCTCGCGATATTTACAATGAGCAGTTCTTC. Residues: CASSHVLAGGPRDIYNEQFF.

The rearrangement links TRBV6-6 to TRBJ2-5, with no clear D. V was trimmed by 0 bases and J by 2 bases, leaving 7 bases between them. CDR1 and CDR2 (germline): MNHNY, SVGAGI (reference sequence). The CDR3 runs 14 residues. The DNA for the CDR3 is TGTGCCAGCAGTTACTCCGCACAGCAAGAGACCCAGTACTTC. It is translated as CASSYSAQQETQYF.

The chain combines TRBV7-2 with TRBJ2-1, with 10 positions matching TRBD1. The junction had 10 bases not matched to a gene; V was cut back by 6 bases and J by 5 bases. The CDR3 is 16 amino acids. The germline V gene encodes CDR1 SGHTA and CDR2 FQGNSA. CDR3 sequence: CASSWTGTGAHNEQFF. The CDR3 DNA follows: TGTGCCAGCAGTTGGACCGGGACAGGGGCACACAATGAGCAGTTCTTC.

The chain joins TRBV30 to TRBJ1-6; D not resolved. In germline, CDR1 is GTSNPN, CDR2 SVGIG (reference sequence). Trimming shortened V by 2 bases and J by 10 bases, and 24 bases separated the two germline ends. This CDR3 contains 17 residues. The CDR3 loop is CAWSKGSRPRADSPLHF. For the CDR3, the DNA is TGTGCCTGGAGTAAAGGGTCGAGGCCGAGGGCGGACTCACCCCTCCACTTT.

The J gene is TRBJ2-7, the V gene TRBV7-3, with D perhaps TRBD1 (6 bases). This CDR3 comprises 13 residues. The V gene lost 6 bases and the J gene lost 3 bases, with 12 bases spanning the gap. Germline CDR1 and CDR2: SGHTA and FQGTGA. CDR3 coding DNA: TGTGCCAGCAGTCCGACAGGAATCTACGAGCAGTACTTC. Residues: CASSPTGIYEQYF.

J is TRBJ2-2 and V is TRBV19; D may be TRBD2 (5 bases). V was trimmed by 6 bases and J by 6 bases, leaving 14 bases between them. From germline, CDR1 is LNHDA and CDR2 SQIVND (reference sequence). This CDR3 is 14 amino acids long. Here the CDR3 reads CASSLREQAGELFF. CDR3 coding DNA: TGTGCCAGTAGCCTAAGGGAGCAAGCCGGGGAGCTGTTTTTT.

Judged by abundance, this clone is medium-sized. This chain links TRBV7-8 with TRBJ1-5; 7 nucleotides agree with TRBD1. V shed 5 bases and J 7 bases; nucleotides not matched to a gene: 8. The CDR3 spans 14 residues. Germline values: CDR1 SGHVS, CDR2 FQNEAQ. The CDR3, as DNA: TGTGCCAGCAGCACGGAAGGGGGCTGGCAGCCCCAGCATTTT. The encoded protein is CASSTEGGWQPQHF.

This clone has just one count. The gene calls are TRBV11-2 and TRBJ2-3; D is ambiguous. Per germline, CDR1 SGHAT and CDR2 FQNNGV. CDR3 length: 15 residues. Trimming pared 1 base from V and 1 base from J, leaving 9 bases between. In DNA form, the CDR3 reads TGTGCCAGCAGCTTAGCAGTATTTCGCACAGATACGCAGTATTTT. Its translation is CASSLAVFRTDTQYF.

This clone showed up just once. The chain carries TRBV19 and TRBJ2-7, with 7 positions matching TRBD1. After removal of 5 bases from V and 3 bases from J, the junction contained 10 bases not matched to a gene. The germline CDR1 and CDR2 sequences are LNHDA and SQIVND (reference sequence). This CDR3 comprises 15 residues. The CDR3 loop reads CASSRKTGSFYEQYF. In DNA form, the CDR3 reads TGTGCCAGTAGTCGTAAGACAGGGTCCTTCTACGAGCAGTACTTC. The whole variable domain, remainder taken from reference TRBV19 and TRBJ2-7, is DGGITQSPKYLFRKEGQNVTLSCEQNLNHDAMYWYRQDPGQGLRLIYYSQIVNDFQKGDIAEGYSVSREKKESFPLTVTSAQKNPTAFYLCASSRKTGSFYEQYFGPGTRLTVT.

The DNA of the CDR3 is TGCGCCAGCAGTCACCGGACAGGGACAACTAATGAAAAACTGTTTTTT. Translating it yields CASSHRTGTTNEKLFF. The J gene is TRBJ1-4, the V gene TRBV10-2; 8 nucleotides agree with TRBD1. V dropped 5 bases and J dropped 0; count of bases not matched to a gene: 5. Germline V gives CDR1 WSHSY, CDR2 SAAADI. This CDR3 is built from 16 residues.

This sequence joins TRBV5-1 and TRBJ2-7; D might be TRBD1 (5 bases). V gave up 0 bases and J gave up 5 bases, with 15 bases separating them. Germline CDR1 reads SGHRS; CDR2 reads YFSETQ. This CDR3 spans 15 amino acids. CDR3 amino acids: CASSLVGQGGHEQYF. The CDR3 DNA is TGCGCCAGCAGCTTGGTCGGGCAGGGTGGGCACGAGCAGTACTTC.

The rearrangement uses TRBV2 and TRBJ1-6; D gene ambiguous. In germline, CDR1 is SNHLY, CDR2 FYNNEI. V dropped 6 bases and J dropped 5 bases, with 5 bases sitting between them. This CDR3 spans 12 amino acids. CDR3 in DNA: TGTGCCAGCAGACAAAATAATTCACCCCTCCACTTT. Protein sequence: CASRQNNSPLHF.

The genes are TRBV7-8 and TRBJ2-5; 14 positions match TRBD2. J was trimmed by 3 bases and V by 0 bases; bases with no gene match: 3. The CDR3 loop spans 17 amino acids. The germline gives CDR1 SGHVS, CDR2 FQNEAQ. The CDR3 here is CASSLAGLAGEEETQYF. The CDR3 DNA reads as TGTGCCAGCAGCTTAGCGGGACTAGCGGGAGAAGAAGAGACCCAGTACTTC.

This sequence joins TRBV5-1 and TRBJ2-1, with 7 bases lining up with TRBD1. The CDR3 spans 14 residues. After removal of 5 bases from V and 4 bases from J, the junction contained 6 bases not matched to a gene. The germline V gene encodes CDR1 SGHRS and CDR2 YFSETQ. The CDR3 nucleotides read TGCGCCAGCAGTGGGGACAGCATATACAATGAGCAGTTCTTC. Translated, it gives CASSGDSIYNEQFF. Variable domain in full (rest from reference TRBV5-1 and TRBJ2-1): KAGVTQTPRYLIKTRGQQVTLSCSPISGHRSVSWYQQTPGQGLQFLFEYFSETQRNKGNFPGRFSGRQFSNSRSEMNVSTLELGDSALYLCASSGDSIYNEQFFGPGTRLTVL.

The chain carries TRBV5-6 and TRBJ2-7; weak D call: TRBD1 (5 bases). CDR3 length: 14 residues. CDR1 SGHDT and CDR2 YYEEEE come from the germline V gene. The ends were cut back, 1 base at V and 7 bases at J, with 15 bases in the middle. The CDR3 bases are TGTGCCAGCAGCTTGAAAGGGGTCCTTCGAGAGCAGTACTTC. It translates to CASSLKGVLREQYF.

This chain links TRBV19 with TRBJ2-7; TRBD1 matches at 9 bases. The length of the CDR3 is 15 residues. Germline V gives CDR1 LNHDA, CDR2 SQIVND (reference sequence). V shed 4 bases and J 6 bases; nucleotides not matched to a gene: 10. This CDR3 reads CASSTIADRGREQYF. The CDR3 bases are TGTGCCAGTAGTACGATCGCGGACAGGGGCCGCGAGCAGTACTTC.

CDR3 in DNA: TGTGCCAGCAGCCAAGCGAATAAACAGGGAGCGCGATCAACCGGGGAGCTGTTTTTT. It specifies CASSQANKQGARSTGELFF. This chain links TRBV4-2 with TRBJ2-2; D is possibly TRBD1 (6 bases). The germline CDR1 and CDR2 sequences are LGHNA and YNFKEQ. The CDR3 covers 19 residues. The V end lost 1 base, the J end lost 5 bases, and 23 bases lay between the germline ends.

For the CDR3, the DNA is TGCAGCGTTGGATTCCAGGGGGCGAGCACTGAAGCTTTCTTT. Its translation: CSVGFQGASTEAFF. The chain recombines TRBV29-1 with TRBJ1-1; 8 nucleotides line up with TRBD1. V dropped 4 bases and J dropped 4; count of bases not matched to a gene: 8. The CDR3 spans 14 residues. Per the germline V gene, CDR1 is SQVTM and CDR2 is ANQGSEA.

The chain couples TRBV6-5 to TRBJ1-2; 7 positions match TRBD1. After removal of 1 base from V and 5 bases from J, the junction contained 10 bases not matched to a gene. Per germline, CDR1 MNHEY and CDR2 SVGAGI. The CDR3 totals 16 residues. CDR3 amino acids: CASSYFSTGTEYGYTF. The CDR3 DNA is TGTGCCAGCAGTTACTTTTCTACCGGGACAGAGTATGGCTACACCTTC.

The genes are TRBV5-6 and TRBJ2-2; 12 bases are a match to TRBD2. The V gene's germline CDR1 is SGHDT and CDR2 YYEEEE. J lost 7 bases, V lost 2 bases, and 15 bases had no gene match. This CDR3 comprises 19 residues. The CDR3, as DNA: TGTGCCAGCAGCTTTGCTAGCGGGAGGGCCAATAGAAGGATCGGGGAGCTGTTTTTT. This codes for CASSFASGRANRRIGELFF.

This chain links TRBV6-5 with TRBJ2-3; the D gene is possibly TRBD2 (5 bases). CDR1 and CDR2 (germline): MNHEY, SVGAGI. Trimming stripped 6 bases from V and 5 bases from J, with 6 bases between. The CDR3 extends over 11 amino acids. CDR3 sequence reads: CASRRGDTQYF. CDR3 nucleotides: TGTGCCAGCAGACGGGGAGATACGCAGTATTTT.

This clone was picked up a small number of times. The chain recombines TRBV30 with TRBJ1-1; D unresolved. Germline V lookup: CDR1 GTSNPN, CDR2 SVGIG (reference sequence). The V end was cut by 5 bases, the J end by 6 bases, with 10 bases between. The CDR3 is 11 amino acids. The CDR3 reads CAWARVAEAFF. CDR3 DNA: TGTGCCTGGGCTCGGGTCGCTGAAGCTTTCTTT.

The J gene is TRBJ2-2, the V gene TRBV29-1; TRBD1 matches at 7 bases. V gave up 7 bases and J gave up 0 bases; unmatched junction bases: 2. Germline lookup yields CDR1 SQVTM and CDR2 ANQGSEA. The CDR3 is 13 residues long. The CDR3 sequence: CSAGTANTGELFF. CDR3 bases: TGCAGCGCCGGGACAGCGAACACCGGGGAGCTGTTTTTT.

This clone occurred once. The chain links TRBV27 to TRBJ1-1; TRBD1 agrees at 10 bases. This CDR3 has 12 residues. CDR1 is MNHEY, CDR2 SMNVEV, per germline (reference sequence). The trim removed 4 bases at V and 9 bases at J, leaving 2 bases unmatched. The CDR3 protein is CASSSTGGKAFF. CDR3 bases: TGTGCCAGCAGTTCGACAGGGGGCAAAGCTTTCTTT.

The chain employs TRBV4-1 and TRBJ2-7; 10 bases are a match to TRBD2. Per germline, CDR1 MGHRA and CDR2 YSYEKL. Germline trimming cut 3 bases from V and 6 bases from J; bases unmatched to any gene: 20. The CDR3 has 19 residues. This CDR3 reads CASSQDERGRLAGVAEQYF. Here the CDR3 DNA reads TGCGCCAGCAGCCAGGATGAGCGGGGGCGCCTAGCGGGAGTAGCCGAGCAGTACTTC.